These 6 T cell receptor beta chains share one sample of origin, sequenced in a study of blood T cell repertoires in COVID-19. Clones were read by immunoSEQ multiplex PCR, and TCRdb kept only the in-frame ones, dropping some. The sample lists more than 100,000 clones, about four fifths occurring once. Sequencing was carried out using peripheral blood. These receptors came from an elderly woman with acute or convalescent COVID-19.

This clone was seen more than once but under ten times. This chain joins TRBV2 and TRBJ2-7, with 8 bases fitting TRBD2. The germline gives CDR1 SNHLY, CDR2 FYNNEI. The ends lost 5 bases at V and 0 bases at J; junction bases unmatched: 12. The CDR3 has 17 residues. The CDR3 DNA sequence: TGTGCCAGCAGTCCCTCGGGGGGGCCACTCAACTCCTACGAGCAGTACTTC. This gives the protein CASSPSGGPLNSYEQYF.

The genes are TRBV4-1 and TRBJ1-3; 8 bases are a match to TRBD1. V lost 3 bases to trimming and J lost 4 bases; unmatched junction nucleotides: 5. The CDR3 extends over 15 amino acids. Germline-derived CDR1 and CDR2 are MGHRA and YSYEKL. The CDR3 loop is CASSQLTGAGNTIYF. DNA of the CDR3: TGCGCCAGCAGCCAGCTGACAGGGGCCGGAAACACCATATATTTT.

The rearrangement links TRBV2 to TRBJ1-5, with 8 bases matching TRBD1. Germline V gene data show CDR1 as SNHLY and CDR2 as FYNNEI. The CDR3 loop spans 13 amino acids. The V segment lost 3 bases and the J segment 6 bases; nucleotides outside the gene matches: 1. For the CDR3, the DNA is TGTGCCAGCAGTGACCAGGGGGCTCAGCCCCAGCATTTT. This sequence encodes CASSDQGAQPQHF.

V is TRBV28 and J is TRBJ2-7, with TRBD2 identical over 7 bases. The trim removed 9 bases at V and 4 bases at J, leaving 9 bases unmatched. CDR1 and CDR2 (germline): MDHEN, SYDVKM. This CDR3 comprises 13 residues. DNA of the CDR3: TGTGCCAGTACCGGGACTATCGTTTACGAGCAGTACTTC. This gives the protein CASTGTIVYEQYF.

The chain is built from TRBV7-8 and TRBJ2-1, with D perhaps TRBD2 (5 bases). The germline V and J ends were trimmed by 5 bases and 2 bases, with 13 bases remaining between them. The V gene's germline CDR1 is SGHVS and CDR2 FQNEAQ. CDR3 length: 15 residues. CDR3 sequence (DNA): TGTGCCAGCAGCCCCAGCGGCAGGACCTACAATGAGCAGTTCTTC. It translates to CASSPSGRTYNEQFF.

The chain recombines TRBV18 with TRBJ2-4, with D tentatively TRBD1 (6 bases). V lost 3 bases and J lost 3, with 12 bases in between. CDR1 is KGHSH, CDR2 LQKENI, per germline. The CDR3 runs 15 residues. DNA of the CDR3: TGTGCCAGCTCACCTCTGGGGGCGGACAAAAACATTCAGTACTTC. It codes for CASSPLGADKNIQYF.